The sample holds a few counts of the clone carrying this TCR beta chain. Its antigen is as yet unknown. Every TCR cDNA molecule carried a tag that served as a unique molecular identifier. TCRdb redid the calling of the 5' RACE reads with MiXCR, one entry per CDR3 protein. The table lists some 120,000 distinct CDR3 sequences, more than 10% of them singletons. This record belongs to a study of spatial heterogeneity in lung cancer. About the research overall: The follow-up PBMC samples were sequenced whenever they were available. The median time to follow-up was around 24 months after resection. Findings of the study overall: In blood, ubiquitous expanded tumor TCRs appeared more at resection than follow-up.

This CDR3 contains 15 residues. The junction had 11 bases not matched to a gene; V was cut back by 9 bases and J by 1 base. Germline V gives CDR1 WSHSY, CDR2 SAAADI. The time point is: blood at routine non-recurrence follow-up after resection. Whole RNA was taken from tumor, nontumor lung or frozen PBMC; it was then sequenced unsorted. V is TRBV10-2 and J is TRBJ1-1; 7 bases are shared with TRBD1. The clonotype was recovered from a male donor with early-stage non-small cell lung cancer. The sample in question was PBMCs, obtained at follow-up. The CDR3 DNA reads as TGCGCCAGTAACCGGGACAGAGTAGGGAACACTGAAGCTTTCTTT. This codes for CASNRDRVGNTEAFF.